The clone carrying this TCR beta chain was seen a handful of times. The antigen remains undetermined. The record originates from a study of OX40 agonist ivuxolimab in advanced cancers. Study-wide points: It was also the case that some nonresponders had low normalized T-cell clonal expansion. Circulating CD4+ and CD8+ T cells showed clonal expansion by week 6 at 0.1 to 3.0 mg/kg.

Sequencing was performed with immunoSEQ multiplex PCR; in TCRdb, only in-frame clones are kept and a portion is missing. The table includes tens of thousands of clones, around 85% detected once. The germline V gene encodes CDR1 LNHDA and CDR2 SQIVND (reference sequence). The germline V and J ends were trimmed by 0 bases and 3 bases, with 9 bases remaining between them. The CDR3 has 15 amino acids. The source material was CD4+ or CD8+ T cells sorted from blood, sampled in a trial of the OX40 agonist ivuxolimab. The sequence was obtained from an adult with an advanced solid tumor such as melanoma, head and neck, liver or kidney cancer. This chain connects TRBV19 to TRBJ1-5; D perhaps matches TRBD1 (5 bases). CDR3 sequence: CASSIETGPNQPQHF. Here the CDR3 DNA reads TGTGCCAGTAGTATAGAAACAGGACCCAATCAGCCCCAGCATTTT.